This T cell receptor (beta chain) derives from a study of tumor and adjacent non-tumor tissue in lung cancer. Overall study context: Aged roughly 30 to 85 years, patients included 10 men and 4 or 5 women with stage I to III disease. On average, productive TCRbeta reads reached about 4.17 million per sample.

The template was RNA from unsorted bulk tissue. Distant lung tissue was collected more than 3 cm away from the tumor edge. TCRbeta libraries were built with three rounds of nested PCR, modified from ARM-PCR. TCRdb processed the multiplex PCR reads anew with MiXCR; each CDR3 protein has one entry. This repertoire shows about 90,000 distinct CDR3 sequences, around 80% found once; its top ten account for around a fifth. Overall study results and limits: Tumor repertoires had a smaller top 100 clone share than normal lung. Significantly higher TCR diversity was found in tumor than normal lung.

This clonotype was found many times. Antigen specificity is unknown. Germline V gene data show CDR1 as MDHEN and CDR2 as SYDVKM. V lost 5 bases and J 2 bases, leaving 16 bases between the germline ends. CDR3 length: 15 amino acids. The J gene is TRBJ2-7, the V gene TRBV28; D may be TRBD1 (6 bases). This TCR was sampled from a woman between 45 and 65 years old with non-small cell lung cancer. The material sequenced was distant non-tumor lung tissue. The CDR3 DNA reads as TGTGCCAGCAGTGGGACACCACAACAAGCCTACGAGCAGTACTTC. This translates into CASSGTPQQAYEQYF.